This TCR beta chain was found in a study of shared clonotypes between healthy human individuals. Across the study: The donors, a couple of women and three men, were aged 18 to 49.

The assay was immunoSEQ multiplex PCR, and TCRdb's table has in-frame clones only and misses some. Of around 1.5 million clones in the sample, about 98% are singletons; the top ten hold around 0.47%. The germline gives CDR1 KGHSH, CDR2 LQKENI. The CDR3 contains 15 residues. V was pared by 2 bases and J by 5 bases, with 12 bases between. The clonotype originates from a man younger than 40 in good health. The sequencing input was naive CD4+ T cells sorted from blood. Stated subset: CD45RA+ positively selected. The gene calls are TRBV18 and TRBJ1-4, with TRBD1 as a possible D gene (5 bases). CDR3 bases: TGTGCCAGCTCACCAGGGGGAGGTCTCAATGAAAAACTGTTTTTT. As protein: CASSPGGGLNEKLFF.